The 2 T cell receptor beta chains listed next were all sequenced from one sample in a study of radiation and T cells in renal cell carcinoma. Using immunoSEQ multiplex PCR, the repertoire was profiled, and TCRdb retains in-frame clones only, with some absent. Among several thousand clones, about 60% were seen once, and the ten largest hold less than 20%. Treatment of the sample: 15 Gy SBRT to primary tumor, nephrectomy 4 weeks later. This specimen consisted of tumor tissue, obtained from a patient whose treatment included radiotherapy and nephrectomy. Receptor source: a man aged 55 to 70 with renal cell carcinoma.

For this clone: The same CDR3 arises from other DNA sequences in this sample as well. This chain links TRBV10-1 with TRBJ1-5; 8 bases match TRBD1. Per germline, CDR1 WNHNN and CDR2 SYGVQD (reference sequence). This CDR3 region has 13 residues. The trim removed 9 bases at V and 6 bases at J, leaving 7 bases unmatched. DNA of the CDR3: TGCGCCAGTTCGACAGGGGTGGGTCAGCCCCAGCATTTT. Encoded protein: CASSTGVGQPQHF.

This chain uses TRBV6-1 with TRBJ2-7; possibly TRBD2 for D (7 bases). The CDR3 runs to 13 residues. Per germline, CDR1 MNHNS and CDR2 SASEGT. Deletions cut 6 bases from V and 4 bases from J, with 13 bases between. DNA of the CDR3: TGTGCCAGCAGCCTACAGGGAGGGTACGAGCAGTACTTC. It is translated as CASSLQGGYEQYF.